Shown below are 19 T cell receptor beta chains from a single sample sequenced in a study of OX40 agonist ivuxolimab in advanced cancers. The table came from immunoSEQ multiplex PCR; TCRdb's copy has only in-frame clones and leaves some out. The repertoire includes about 35,000 clones, around 80% of them detected once, and about a fifth sits in the top ten. Sequencing was performed on CD4+ or CD8+ T cells sorted from blood, taken in a trial of the OX40 agonist ivuxolimab. The receptors derive from an adult with an advanced solid tumor such as melanoma, head and neck, liver or kidney cancer.

This chain links TRBV4-2 with TRBJ1-6, with a weak D call TRBD1 (6 bases). Germline V lookup: CDR1 LGHNA, CDR2 YNFKEQ. Trimming left V 5 bases short and J 4 bases short, with 15 bases between. This CDR3 has 16 residues. For the CDR3, the DNA is TGTGCCAGCAGCTTGGGAGGGACATTTTATAATTCACCCCTCCACTTT. The encoded protein is CASSLGGTFYNSPLHF.

The rearrangement links TRBV28 to TRBJ2-1, with D unclear. Germline V gene lookup returns CDR1 MDHEN and CDR2 SYDVKM. Trimming pared 7 bases from V and 9 bases from J, leaving 10 bases between. This CDR3 has 11 amino acids. The CDR3 DNA reads TGTGCCAGCACCCCAGGTCGTGAGCAGTTCTTC. It specifies CASTPGREQFF.

Here the CDR3 reads CASSKRTGLDSPLHF. The CDR3 nucleotides read TGTGCCAGCAGCAAACGGACGGGCTTGGATTCACCCCTCCACTTT. The chain employs TRBV7-8 and TRBJ1-6; no firm D call. Germline V lookup: CDR1 SGHVS, CDR2 FQNEAQ. V lost 5 bases and J lost 8, with 16 bases in between. The CDR3 runs 15 residues.

Only a few counts were recorded for this clone. This chain joins TRBV10-3 and TRBJ2-3; D perhaps matches TRBD2 (5 bases). Looked up from germline, CDR1 is ENHRY and CDR2 is SYGVKD. V lost 8 bases and J lost 0, with 9 bases in between. The CDR3 extends over 13 amino acids. The CDR3 sequence: CAIARESTDTQYF. In nucleotides, the CDR3 is TGTGCCATCGCGAGGGAGAGCACAGATACGCAGTATTTT.

CDR3 DNA sequence: TGTGCCAGCAGTGACATAGGGGAAAAACTGTTTTTT. Its protein is CASSDIGEKLFF. J is TRBJ1-4 and V is TRBV6-1, with D unresolved. This CDR3 region has 12 residues. Deletions cut 3 bases from V and 8 bases from J, with 7 bases between. Germline V lookup: CDR1 MNHNS, CDR2 SASEGT.

V is TRBV21-1 and J is TRBJ1-4; the table's D call, TRBD1, has no DNA check behind it. TRBV21-1 has pseudogene status. There are 16 residues in the CDR3. In nucleotides, the CDR3 is TGTGCCAGCAGCAAACCCCTCAGGGGATGGGACGAAAAACTGTTTTTT. Its translation: CASSKPLRGWDEKLFF.

This sequence joins TRBV5-1 and TRBJ2-7; D may be TRBD1 or TRBD2 (5 bases each). The CDR3 loop spans 15 amino acids. V was shortened by 0 bases and J by 0 bases, with 10 bases between the two germline ends. Germline loops: CDR1 SGHRS, CDR2 YFSETQ. The CDR3 reads CASSLETGLSYEQYF. The DNA of the CDR3 is TGCGCCAGCAGCTTGGAAACAGGACTCTCCTACGAGCAGTACTTC.

The chain has TRBV10-3 and TRBJ2-1, with 9 positions matching TRBD1. V shed 5 bases, J shed 8 bases, and the junction held 13 bases outside the gene matches. CDR3 length: 16 amino acids. In germline, CDR1 is ENHRY, CDR2 SYGVKD. DNA for the CDR3: TGTGCCATCAGTCCCAGGGAGACAGGGGGACGGGATGAGCAGTTCTTC. It encodes CAISPRETGGRDEQFF.

This chain uses TRBV6-1 with TRBJ1-2, with TRBD1 as a possible D gene (5 bases). The CDR3 is made up of 15 amino acids. Trimming took 2 bases from V and 13 from J, leaving 23 bases between them. In germline, CDR1 is MNHNS, CDR2 SASEGT. The DNA for the CDR3 is TGTGCCAGCAGTGAATCTTTTCTGTCAGGGCTAGTTTCCACCTTC. The encoded protein is CASSESFLSGLVSTF.

V and J are TRBV28 and TRBJ1-3; D ambiguous. This CDR3 contains 11 residues. Germline CDR1 and CDR2: MDHEN and SYDVKM. V lost 11 bases to trimming and J lost 8 bases, with 13 bases between them. CDR3 region: CAGGRRDTIYF. The DNA for the CDR3 is TGTGCCGGAGGACGGCGAGACACCATATATTTT.

This clone appeared a few times. The V gene is TRBV2, the J gene TRBJ2-3, with D tentatively TRBD2 (5 bases). CDR3 length: 12 amino acids. V was cut by 8 bases and J by 8 bases, with 14 bases left in between. Germline V CDR1 and CDR2: SNHLY, FYNNEI. CDR3 sequence: CASGLARGTQYF. CDR3 in DNA: TGTGCCAGCGGACTTGCCCGTGGTACGCAGTATTTT.

The CDR3 spells CASSLAREGETQYF. DNA for the CDR3: TGCGCCAGCAGCTTGGCTAGGGAAGGAGAGACCCAGTACTTC. The chain uses TRBV5-1 and TRBJ2-5, with D unclear. This CDR3 spans 14 amino acids. Between the trimmed V and J ends, which lost 0 bases and 4 bases, there was a span of 10 bases. Germline CDR1 and CDR2: SGHRS and YFSETQ. Combining the CDR3 with reference TRBV5-1 and TRBJ2-5 gives the whole variable domain KAGVTQTPRYLIKTRGQQVTLSCSPISGHRSVSWYQQTPGQGLQFLFEYFSETQRNKGNFPGRFSGRQFSNSRSEMNVSTLELGDSALYLCASSLAREGETQYFGPGTRLLVL.

This clone turned up a few times. This chain joins TRBV28 and TRBJ1-3, with a possible D match to TRBD1 (6 bases). The CDR3 length is 13 residues. V lost 3 bases and J 7 bases, leaving 10 bases between the germline ends. Germline CDR1 MDHEN, CDR2 SYDVKM. CDR3 in amino acids: CASSFSGDNTIYF. The CDR3, as DNA: TGTGCCAGCAGTTTTTCAGGGGATAACACCATATATTTT.

This sequence joins TRBV19 and TRBJ2-5; 8 bases are shared with TRBD1. Germline CDR1 LNHDA, CDR2 SQIVND (reference sequence). Unmatched junction bases numbered 8, after V lost 5 bases and J lost 6 bases. This CDR3 comprises 14 residues. In nucleotides, the CDR3 is TGTGCCAGTAGTCTTCGGACAGGGCAAAAGACCCAGTACTTC. Amino acid sequence: CASSLRTGQKTQYF.

The chain is built from TRBV19 and TRBJ2-1; D is unresolved. Deletions cut 6 bases from V and 3 bases from J, with 12 bases between. Germline assignment: CDR1 LNHDA and CDR2 SQIVND (reference sequence). CDR3 size: 14 residues. CDR3 protein: CASRISGLYNEQFF. CDR3 nucleotide sequence: TGTGCCAGTAGAATCTCAGGCCTCTACAATGAGCAGTTCTTC.

The chain uses TRBV7-2 and TRBJ1-6; 7 nucleotides agree with TRBD1. CDR3 length: 13 residues. V was pared by 5 bases and J by 10 bases, with 5 bases of the junction left unmatched. CDR1 and CDR2 (germline): SGHTA, FQGNSA. The CDR3 DNA follows: TGTGCCAGCAGCCGGGACAGAAGATCACCCCTCCACTTT. Translation: CASSRDRRSPLHF.

The genes are TRBV30 and TRBJ2-1; 8 nucleotides agree with TRBD2. V lost 0 bases, J lost 4 bases, and 2 bases stayed unmatched. The CDR3 extends over 14 amino acids. Germline CDR1 and CDR2: GTSNPN and SVGIG (reference sequence). The CDR3 protein is CAWSVLAEYNEQFF. CDR3 sequence (DNA): TGTGCCTGGAGTGTACTAGCGGAGTACAATGAGCAGTTCTTC.

J is TRBJ2-2 and V is TRBV2; D is ambiguous. The CDR3 length is 13 residues. Trimming left V 6 bases short and J 0 bases short, with 5 bases between. CDR1 SNHLY and CDR2 FYNNEI come from the germline V gene. CDR3 protein: CASRLTNTGELFF. The CDR3 DNA reads TGTGCCAGCAGGTTAACGAACACCGGGGAGCTGTTTTTT.

The genes are TRBV4-1 and TRBJ1-1; D uncertain. This CDR3 is built from 13 residues. The V and J ends lost 0 bases and 1 base respectively, with 3 bases between them. The V gene's germline CDR1 is MGHRA and CDR2 YSYEKL. Written as DNA, the CDR3 is TGCGCCAGCAGCCAAGACGCGAACACTGAAGCTTTCTTT. This translates into CASSQDANTEAFF.